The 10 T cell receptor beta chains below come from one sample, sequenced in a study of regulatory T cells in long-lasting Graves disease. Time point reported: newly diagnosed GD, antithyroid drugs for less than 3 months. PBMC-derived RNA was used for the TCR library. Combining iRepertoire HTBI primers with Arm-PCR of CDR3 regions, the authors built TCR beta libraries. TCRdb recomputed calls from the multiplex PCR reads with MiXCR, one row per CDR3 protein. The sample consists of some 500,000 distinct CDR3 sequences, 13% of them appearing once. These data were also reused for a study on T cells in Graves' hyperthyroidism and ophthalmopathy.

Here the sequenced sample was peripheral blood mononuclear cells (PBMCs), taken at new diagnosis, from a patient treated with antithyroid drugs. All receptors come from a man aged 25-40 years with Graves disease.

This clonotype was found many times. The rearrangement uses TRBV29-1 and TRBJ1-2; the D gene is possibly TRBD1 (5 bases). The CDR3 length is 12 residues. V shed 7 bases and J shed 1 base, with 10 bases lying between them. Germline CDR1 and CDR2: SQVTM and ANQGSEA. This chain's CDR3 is CSGGTFNYGYTF. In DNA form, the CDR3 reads TGCAGCGGGGGGACGTTTAACTATGGCTACACCTTC.

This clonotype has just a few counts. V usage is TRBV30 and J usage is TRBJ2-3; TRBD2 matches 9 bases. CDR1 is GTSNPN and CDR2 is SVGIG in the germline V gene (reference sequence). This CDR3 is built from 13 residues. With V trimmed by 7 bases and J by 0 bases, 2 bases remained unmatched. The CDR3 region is CAFSGSSTDTQYF. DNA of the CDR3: TGTGCCTTTAGCGGGAGCAGCACAGATACGCAGTATTTT.

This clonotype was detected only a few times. The CDR3 nucleotides are TGTGCCTGGAGTGTACTGCGGTCGGGGACTAGCGGGATTAATGAGCAGTTCTTC. Protein product: CAWSVLRSGTSGINEQFF. The chain couples TRBV30 to TRBJ2-1, with 13 bases aligning to TRBD2. With 0 bases clipped from V and 7 bases from J, the junction kept 12 bases outside the gene matches. CDR1 and CDR2 from the germline V gene are GTSNPN and SVGIG (reference sequence). The CDR3 length is 18 residues.

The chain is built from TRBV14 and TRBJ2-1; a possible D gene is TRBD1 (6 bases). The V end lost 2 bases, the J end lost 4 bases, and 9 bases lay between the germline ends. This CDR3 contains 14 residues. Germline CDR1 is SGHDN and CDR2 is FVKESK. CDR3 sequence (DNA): TGTGCCAGCAGCCAATTTGGACAGTACAATGAGCAGTTCTTC. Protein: CASSQFGQYNEQFF.

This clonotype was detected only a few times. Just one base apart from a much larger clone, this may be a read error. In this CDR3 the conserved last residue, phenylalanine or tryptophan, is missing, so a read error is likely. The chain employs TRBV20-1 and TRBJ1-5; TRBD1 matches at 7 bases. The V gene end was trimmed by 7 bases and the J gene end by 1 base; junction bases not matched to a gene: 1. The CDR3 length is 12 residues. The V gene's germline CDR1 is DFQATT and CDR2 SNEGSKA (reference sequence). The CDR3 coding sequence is TGCAGTGTGGGACAGAGCAATCAGCCCCAGCATCTT. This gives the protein CSVGQSNQPQHL.

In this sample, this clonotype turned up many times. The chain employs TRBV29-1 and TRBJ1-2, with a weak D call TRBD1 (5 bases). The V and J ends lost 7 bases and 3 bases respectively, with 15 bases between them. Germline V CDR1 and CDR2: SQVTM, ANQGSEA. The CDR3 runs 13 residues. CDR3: CSGNQGADYGYTF. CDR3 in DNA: TGCAGCGGCAACCAGGGAGCTGACTATGGCTACACCTTC.

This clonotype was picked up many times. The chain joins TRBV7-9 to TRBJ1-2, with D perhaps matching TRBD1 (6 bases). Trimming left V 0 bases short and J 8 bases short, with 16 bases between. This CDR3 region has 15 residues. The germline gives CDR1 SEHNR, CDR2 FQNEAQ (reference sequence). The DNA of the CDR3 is TGTGCCAGCAGCTTAGCCATGGGGACAAATCACGGCTACACCTTC. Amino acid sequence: CASSLAMGTNHGYTF.

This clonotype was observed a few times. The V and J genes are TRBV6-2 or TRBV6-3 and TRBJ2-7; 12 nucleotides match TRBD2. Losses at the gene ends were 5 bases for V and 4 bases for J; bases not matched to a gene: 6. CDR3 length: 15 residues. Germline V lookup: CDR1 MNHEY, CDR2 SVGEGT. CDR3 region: CASSPWTSGNYEQYF. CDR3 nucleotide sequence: TGTGCCAGCAGTCCCTGGACTAGCGGGAATTACGAGCAGTACTTC.

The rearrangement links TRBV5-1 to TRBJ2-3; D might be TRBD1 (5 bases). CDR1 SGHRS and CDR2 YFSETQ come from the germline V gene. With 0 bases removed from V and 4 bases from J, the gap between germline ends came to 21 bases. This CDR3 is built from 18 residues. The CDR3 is CASSLVGPVGLKPDTQYF. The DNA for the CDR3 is TGCGCCAGCAGCTTGGTGGGGCCGGTGGGGCTCAAGCCAGATACGCAGTATTTT.

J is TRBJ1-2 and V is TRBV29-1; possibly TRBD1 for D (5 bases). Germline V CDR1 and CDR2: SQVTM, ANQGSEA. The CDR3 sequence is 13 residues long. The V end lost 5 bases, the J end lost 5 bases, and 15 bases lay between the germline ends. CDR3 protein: CSVKLGDLYGYTF. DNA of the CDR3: TGCAGCGTTAAGTTAGGGGACCTGTATGGCTACACCTTC.